One sample yielded the 22 T cell receptor beta chains listed below, sequenced in a study of identical twins. TCRdb called the 5' RACE reads again in MiXCR, with one record for every CDR3 protein. Of roughly 1,500,000 distinct CDR3 sequences listed, about 31% were seen once; the top ten hold about 0.27%. Input material: cord blood. These receptors were collected from a newborn girl in good health.

V is TRBV15 and J is TRBJ2-5; TRBD1 is a possible D gene (6 bases). The length of the CDR3 is 13 residues. With 4 bases removed from V and 5 bases from J, the gap between germline ends came to 11 bases. Germline V gene sequence: CDR1 LNHNV, CDR2 YYDKDF (reference sequence). The CDR3, as DNA: TGTGCCACCAGCAAAGGGGGACCGGAGACCCAGTACTTC. Amino acids: CATSKGGPETQYF.

This clonotype has a count of ten or more. The genes are TRBV6-2 or TRBV6-3 and TRBJ1-2; D not certain. Trimming pared 6 bases from V and 1 base from J, leaving 15 bases between. CDR1 and CDR2 (germline): MNHEY, SVGEGT. CDR3 size: 15 residues. CDR3 residues: CASSLPGASNYGYTF. CDR3 sequence (DNA): TGTGCCAGCAGCCTACCAGGTGCGAGTAACTATGGCTACACCTTC.

In this sample, this clonotype turned up a few times. The chain is built from TRBV5-1 and TRBJ2-3, with D possibly called TRBD1 or TRBD2 (6 bases each). The CDR3 consists of 14 residues. The V and J ends lost 4 bases and 5 bases respectively, with 14 bases between them. The germline gives CDR1 SGHRS, CDR2 YFSETQ. The chain's CDR3 is CASSIGGIGDTQYF. In DNA, the CDR3 is TGCGCCAGCAGCATCGGGGGCATCGGAGATACGCAGTATTTT.

To note about this clonotype: This could be a read error, since a much larger clone is one nucleotide away. CDR3 in amino acids: CASSVDRRDTQYF. The DNA for the CDR3 is TGTGCCAGCAGCGTAGATCGCCGAGATACGCAGTATTTT. The rearrangement uses TRBV7-2 and TRBJ2-3; D is uncertain. V was cut by 5 bases and J by 5 bases, with 11 bases left in between. The CDR3 is 13 amino acids. Germline V gene data show CDR1 as SGHTA and CDR2 as FQGNSA. Variable domain in full (rest from reference TRBV7-2 and TRBJ2-3): GAGVSQSPSNKVTEKGKDVELRCDPISGHTALYWYRQSLGQGLEFLIYFQGNSAPDKSGLPSDRFSAERTGGSVSTLTIQRTQQEDSAVYLCASSVDRRDTQYFGPGTRLTVL.

In this sample, this clonotype turned up a few times. The chain has TRBV28 and TRBJ2-4; the match to TRBD1 covers 9 bases. The V gene end was trimmed by 6 bases and the J gene end by 3 bases; junction bases not matched to a gene: 6. Germline lookup yields CDR1 MDHEN and CDR2 SYDVKM. CDR3 length: 15 residues. In DNA, the CDR3 is TGTGCCAGCAGCGCCCGACAGGGGGGCAAAAACATTCAGTACTTC. This translates into CASSARQGGKNIQYF.

The rearrangement joins TRBV24-1 to TRBJ2-2; either TRBD1 or TRBD2 may supply D (5 bases each). The CDR3 has 16 residues. V was trimmed by 5 bases and J by 4 bases, leaving 16 bases between them. Germline loops: CDR1 KGHDR, CDR2 SFDVKD. CDR3 protein: CATSGSGRGVTGELFF. The CDR3, as DNA: TGTGCCACCAGTGGCTCGGGACGAGGCGTCACCGGGGAGCTGTTTTTT.

This clonotype is a singleton in its sample. A much larger clone differs by one base, so this may be a read error. This chain uses TRBV29-1 with TRBJ2-5, with D unclear. The V and J ends lost 7 bases and 4 bases respectively, with 13 bases between them. The CDR3 sequence is 12 residues long. CDR1 SQVTM and CDR2 ANQGSEA come from the germline V gene. The CDR3 spells CSALNSGETQYF. CDR3 coding DNA: TGCAGCGCCCTTAATTCGGGAGAGACCCAGTACTTC.

In its sample, this clonotype was seen a few times. The V call is TRBV2, the J call TRBJ2-5, with no clear D. This CDR3 spans 13 amino acids. CDR1 is SNHLY and CDR2 is FYNNEI in the germline V gene. V gave up 7 bases and J gave up 2 bases, with 11 bases separating them. CDR3 residues: CASIMVRQETQYF. CDR3 nucleotides: TGTGCCAGCATTATGGTTCGGCAAGAGACCCAGTACTTC.

This clonotype was seen more than once but under ten times. V and J are TRBV11-2 and TRBJ1-2; TRBD1 is a possible D gene (6 bases). The V gene lost 5 bases and the J gene lost 4 bases, with 17 bases spanning the gap. CDR3 length equals 15 residues. In germline, CDR1 is SGHAT, CDR2 FQNNGV. CDR3 DNA: TGTGCCAGCAGCCTAATACCAGGGGACCTCTATGGCTACACCTTC. It specifies CASSLIPGDLYGYTF.

This clonotype turned up a few times. This chain links TRBV6-6 with TRBJ2-7; 10 nucleotides line up with TRBD2. CDR3 length equals 16 residues. The germline CDR1 and CDR2 sequences are MNHNY and SVGAGI (reference sequence). V was clipped by 2 bases and J by 5 bases; unmatched bases: 9. CDR3: CASSYTLSGRAHEQYF. CDR3 DNA sequence: TGTGCCAGCAGTTACACGCTAAGCGGGAGGGCCCACGAGCAGTACTTC.

This clonotype was found a few times. The chain carries TRBV27 and TRBJ2-7; tentatively, D is TRBD1 (6 bases). Germline V gene data show CDR1 as MNHEY and CDR2 as SMNVEV (reference sequence). CDR3 length: 13 amino acids. Trimming removed 2 bases from V and 6 bases from J, with 11 bases in between. The CDR3 spells CASSLGGAGEQYF. The CDR3 region has the DNA TGTGCCAGCAGTTTAGGGGGCGCGGGCGAGCAGTACTTC.

The table lists this clonotype with a few counts. This sequence joins TRBV20-1 and TRBJ2-7; 8 nucleotides agree with TRBD2. V dropped 5 bases and J dropped 5; count of bases not matched to a gene: 8. CDR1 is DFQATT, CDR2 SNEGSKA, per germline (reference sequence). The CDR3 has 13 amino acids. CDR3 protein: CSARRAGVHEQYF. Here the CDR3 DNA reads TGCAGTGCTCGACGAGCGGGAGTCCACGAGCAGTACTTC.

The sample holds a few counts of this clonotype. This sequence joins TRBV7-2 and TRBJ2-7; TRBD2 matches 15 bases. The CDR3 has 18 amino acids. Germline V lookup: CDR1 SGHTA, CDR2 FQGNSA. J lost 2 bases, V lost 2 bases, and 7 bases had no gene match. CDR3 DNA sequence: TGTGCCAGCAGCTTAACCACTGGACTAGCGGGAGGGCCCTACGAGCAGTACTTC. It translates to CASSLTTGLAGGPYEQYF.

This chain links TRBV5-1 with TRBJ1-1; 12 positions agree with TRBD1. Germline CDR1 reads SGHRS; CDR2 reads YFSETQ. The CDR3 has 18 amino acids. Trimming at V came to 1 base and at J to 1 base, leaving 8 bases not matched to a gene. The CDR3 region is CASSLPGTGGRENTEAFF. CDR3 in DNA: TGCGCCAGCAGCTTGCCGGGGACAGGGGGCCGGGAGAACACTGAAGCTTTCTTT.

The chain employs TRBV2 and TRBJ1-2, with TRBD1 identical over 9 bases. The CDR3 extends over 18 amino acids. Looked up from germline, CDR1 is SNHLY and CDR2 is FYNNEI. V was clipped by 5 bases and J by 6 bases; unmatched bases: 19. The CDR3 region is CASSLPGQGLSERHGYTF. The DNA for the CDR3 is TGTGCCAGCAGTTTACCGGGACAGGGTTTATCGGAACGACATGGCTACACCTTC. Full variable domain (missing parts from reference TRBV2 and TRBJ1-2): EPEVTQTPSHQVTQMGQEVILRCVPISNHLYFYWYRQILGQKVEFLVSFYNNEISEKSEIFDDQFSVERPDGSNFTLKIRSTKLEDSAMYFCASSLPGQGLSERHGYTFGSGTRLTVV.

About this clonotype itself: The junction differs from germline at one of its ends, possibly a read error. The V gene is TRBV6-1, the J gene TRBJ2-3; 11 bases map to TRBD2. CDR3 length: 15 residues. Germline CDR1 and CDR2: MNHNS and SASEGT. The CDR3 DNA reads as TGTGCCGGCAGGGATAATAGCGGGGGGGCAGATACGCAGTATTTT. This translates into CAGRDNSGGADTQYF.

This clonotype was recorded a few times. The rearrangement links TRBV20-1 to TRBJ1-2; D gene uncertain. Deletions cut 2 bases from V and 8 bases from J, with 12 bases between. Germline CDR1 reads DFQATT; CDR2 reads SNEGSKA (reference sequence). This CDR3 has 12 amino acids. The CDR3: CSARWVLGGYTF. In nucleotides, the CDR3 is TGCAGTGCTAGATGGGTTTTAGGCGGCTACACCTTC.

This clonotype was seen once. The J gene is TRBJ2-1, the V gene TRBV10-3; D might be TRBD2 (6 bases). V dropped 2 bases and J dropped 10 bases, with 15 bases sitting between them. This CDR3 has 14 residues. Germline values: CDR1 ENHRY, CDR2 SYGVKD. The CDR3 bases are TGTGCCATCAGTGAGACTAGCCGCACCTACGAGCAGTTCTTC. Its translation: CAISETSRTYEQFF.

The table lists this clonotype with a count of one. This chain links TRBV27 with TRBJ1-5; a weak D match, TRBD1 (5 bases). V was pared by 4 bases and J by 7 bases, with 14 bases between. The germline V gene encodes CDR1 MNHEY and CDR2 SMNVEV (reference sequence). The CDR3 covers 14 residues. The CDR3 DNA reads as TGTGCCAGCAGTTCCCTGGGAGGGGAGCAGCCCCAGCATTTT. Amino acids: CASSSLGGEQPQHF.

The chain couples TRBV5-1 to TRBJ1-2; D gene ambiguous. Trimming removed 0 bases at V and 6 bases at J, with 12 bases between. Per the germline V gene, CDR1 is SGHRS and CDR2 is YFSETQ. The CDR3 runs 14 residues. CDR3 protein: CASSLGAGSNGYTF. The CDR3 bases are TGCGCCAGCAGCTTGGGTGCCGGGTCTAATGGCTACACCTTC.

Regarding this clonotype: A read error may be the cause here, since a much bigger clone is one base away. This chain joins TRBV3-1 and TRBJ2-1, with TRBD2 matching over 8 bases. The CDR3 consists of 15 residues. The germline V gene has CDR1 LGHDT and CDR2 YNNKEL (reference sequence). V shed 4 bases, J shed 10 bases, and the junction held 12 bases outside the gene matches. CDR3 in DNA: TGTGCCAGCAGCCCGAGCGGGAGCCTTTCCTACGAGCAGTTCTTC. This codes for CASSPSGSLSYEQFF.

Notes on this clonotype: A much bigger clone sits one base away, suggesting this may be a read error. This chain joins TRBV29-1 and TRBJ2-7; D call uncertain. Looked up from germline, CDR1 is SQVTM and CDR2 is ANQGSEA. V lost 4 bases and J 6 bases, leaving 16 bases between the germline ends. The CDR3 is made up of 13 amino acids. The DNA of the CDR3 is TGCAGCGTTGCACAACGACCGGCAGGCGAGCAGTACTTC. Amino acid sequence: CSVAQRPAGEQYF.